This entry describes one T cell receptor beta chain. Antigen unknown. This entry comes from a study of shared clonotypes between healthy human individuals. Study findings and constraints: Sequencing depth was expected to influence donor clonotype sharing.

CDR3 length equals 19 residues. Losses at the gene ends were 5 bases for V and 2 bases for J; bases not matched to a gene: 14. Germline CDR1 SGHRS, CDR2 YFSETQ. Each sorted subset replicate got 200 ng genomic DNA, 25,000 to 35,000 genomes. Using immunoSEQ multiplex PCR, the repertoire was profiled, and TCRdb retains in-frame clones only, with some absent. This table has about 2.2 million clones, just over 90% appearing once. The naive CD8 fraction comprised CD45RO-negative cells positively selected for CCR7 and excluded terminally differentiated effector memory CD45RA+ cells. The source material was naive CD8+ T cells from PBMCs. The source is a man aged 18 to 29 in good health. Some clones in this sample may be carry-over from other donors' samples. The V and J genes are TRBV5-1 and TRBJ1-5; the match to TRBD1 covers 12 bases. The CDR3 region is CASSRDRGLRRPGNQPQHF. CDR3 in DNA: TGCGCCAGCAGTCGGGACAGGGGGCTTCGACGTCCTGGCAATCAGCCCCAGCATTTT.